The 4 T cell receptor beta chains given below trace back to one sample, sequenced in a study of T cells in Graves' hyperthyroidism and ophthalmopathy. TCR beta CDR3 sequences were amplified from RNA transcripts. TCR CDR3 underwent first-round RT-PCR with the HTBI primer set. TCRdb re-analysed the multiplex PCR reads in MiXCR, keeping a single row per CDR3 protein. Among about 600,000 distinct CDR3 sequences listed, 12% to 15% were seen once. Sequencing was done on a sample of blood. These receptors were obtained from a woman in her late teens or twenties with Graves' ophthalmopathy.

The J gene is TRBJ2-5, the V gene TRBV27, with 10 bases aligning to TRBD1. Germline CDR1 reads MNHEY; CDR2 reads SMNVEV (reference sequence). The CDR3 is made up of 15 amino acids. Unmatched junction bases numbered 9, after V lost 5 bases and J lost 6 bases. The chain's CDR3 is CASSPGTGEGQTQYF. Here the CDR3 DNA reads TGTGCCAGCAGTCCAGGGACAGGGGAGGGACAGACCCAGTACTTC.

This clonotype came up a few times. The chain is built from TRBV4-1 and TRBJ2-1; 10 nucleotides agree with TRBD2. The germline CDR1 and CDR2 sequences are MGHRA and YSYEKL. The CDR3 spans 15 residues. The V segment lost 2 bases and the J segment 4 bases; nucleotides outside the gene matches: 2. DNA for the CDR3: TGCGCCAGCAGCCAAAGGACTAGCGGATACAATGAGCAGTTCTTC. This codes for CASSQRTSGYNEQFF.

This clonotype was seen ten or more times. This chain connects TRBV12-3 or TRBV12-4 to TRBJ2-7; tentatively, D is TRBD2 (6 bases). The CDR3 has 15 amino acids. V lost 8 bases and J 2 bases, leaving 19 bases between the germline ends. This CDR3 is CASGPGGLLPYEQYF. DNA for the CDR3: TGTGCCAGCGGCCCTGGGGGGTTACTCCCCTACGAGCAGTACTTC.

This clonotype has at least ten counts. The genes are TRBV7-3 and TRBJ1-2; no clear D. The CDR3 has 15 residues. V was clipped by 2 bases and J by 4 bases, with 14 bases between them. Germline CDR1 is SGHTA and CDR2 is FQGTGA. In DNA form, the CDR3 reads TGTGCCAGCAGCTTATCGGGGTCGGATGGCTATGGCTACACCTTC. It codes for CASSLSGSDGYGYTF.